The 25 T cell receptor beta chains given below trace back to one sample, sequenced in a study of shared clonotypes between healthy human individuals. The data were produced by immunoSEQ multiplex PCR, yet TCRdb's version contains in-frame clones alone and is incomplete. The repertoire holds approximately 980,000 clones, with about 80% as singletons. The sample comprised memory CD4+ T cells sorted from blood. This sample's subset: CD45RA-negative fraction. These TCRs come from a man between 18 and 35 years old in good health.

The chain combines TRBV27 with TRBJ2-3; D unclear. The germline V gene encodes CDR1 MNHEY and CDR2 SMNVEV (reference sequence). V lost 7 bases and J lost 1, with 6 bases in between. The CDR3 covers 12 residues. The CDR3 spells CASKTRTDTQYF. The CDR3 nucleotides read TGTGCCAGCAAGACCCGCACAGATACGCAGTATTTT.

The chain combines TRBV4-2 with TRBJ2-1; 10 positions agree with TRBD2. The CDR3 loop spans 15 amino acids. V shed 0 bases and J 9 bases; nucleotides not matched to a gene: 5. The germline CDR1 and CDR2 sequences are LGHNA and YNFKEQ. The CDR3 DNA is TGTGCCAGCAGCCAAGAAGAGCGGGGGGGGTTTGAGCAGTTCTTC. Amino acids: CASSQEERGGFEQFF.

The V call is TRBV7-2, the J call TRBJ1-1; 8 bases fit TRBD1. V lost 3 bases and J lost 4; bases outside the gene matches: 4. The CDR3 covers 14 residues. Looked up from germline, CDR1 is SGHTA and CDR2 is FQGNSA. The CDR3 loop reads CASSLDDRGTEAFF. In nucleotides, the CDR3 is TGTGCCAGCAGCTTGGATGACAGGGGCACTGAAGCTTTCTTT.

This clone was seen just once. This chain links TRBV11-2 with TRBJ1-5; D ambiguous. V dropped 0 bases and J dropped 4 bases, with 10 bases sitting between them. Germline V gene lookup returns CDR1 SGHAT and CDR2 FQNNGV. The CDR3 is made up of 15 amino acids. The CDR3 reads CASSLENGGNQPQHF. The CDR3 nucleotides are TGTGCCAGCAGCTTAGAAAACGGTGGGAATCAGCCCCAGCATTTT.

This clone has a single count. This sequence joins TRBV7-9 and TRBJ2-6; D is ambiguous. The germline CDR1 and CDR2 sequences are SEHNR and FQNEAQ (reference sequence). Trimming removed 2 bases from V and 1 base from J, with 12 bases in between. The CDR3 has 17 amino acids. The DNA of the CDR3 is TGTGCCAGCAGCTTACTCCGATTGTCGTCTGGGGCCAACGTCCTGACTTTC. Protein: CASSLLRLSSGANVLTF.

Of note for this clone: This CDR3 is also generated by other DNA sequences in the sample. The V and J genes are TRBV2 and TRBJ2-7; possibly TRBD1 for D (5 bases). The CDR3 is made up of 14 amino acids. Germline CDR1 SNHLY, CDR2 FYNNEI. V was shortened by 1 base and J by 2 bases, with 9 bases between the two germline ends. The CDR3 protein is CASSEVGAAYEQYF. CDR3 DNA: TGTGCCAGCAGTGAAGTAGGGGCCGCCTACGAGCAGTACTTC.

The chain is built from TRBV5-1 and TRBJ1-2; D not resolved. With 0 bases removed from V and 2 bases from J, the gap between germline ends came to 8 bases. The CDR3 has 14 amino acids. Per germline, CDR1 SGHRS and CDR2 YFSETQ. CDR3 bases: TGCGCCAGCAGCTTGGAACGGCCGAACTATGGCTACACCTTC. Translating gives CASSLERPNYGYTF.

Notes on this clone: In the same sample, other DNA sequences code for this CDR3. The chain employs TRBV6-5 and TRBJ2-7, with a tentative D call TRBD2 (6 bases). CDR3 length equals 15 residues. The V end lost 6 bases, the J end lost 2 bases, and 17 bases lay between the germline ends. Looked up from germline, CDR1 is MNHEY and CDR2 is SVGAGI. The CDR3 sequence is CASSPHGTGAYEQYF. CDR3 bases: TGTGCCAGCAGCCCGCATGGGACGGGAGCCTACGAGCAGTACTTC.

This clone was found a few times. The V and J genes are TRBV7-2 and TRBJ1-1; TRBD1 aligns across 12 bases. The CDR3 sequence is 15 residues long. Germline V lookup: CDR1 SGHTA, CDR2 FQGNSA. V lost 5 bases and J lost 6; bases outside the gene matches: 7. CDR3 sequence: CASSGTGGGWAEAFF. The DNA of the CDR3 is TGTGCCAGCAGCGGGACAGGGGGCGGGTGGGCTGAAGCTTTCTTT.

The genes are TRBV5-4 and TRBJ1-2, with a weak D call TRBD1 (6 bases). With 4 bases removed from V and 7 bases from J, the gap between germline ends came to 17 bases. Germline loops: CDR1 SGHNT, CDR2 YYREEE (reference sequence). The CDR3 loop spans 14 amino acids. In DNA form, the CDR3 reads TGTGCCAGCAGCCCCCAGGGGACCCTATTTGGCTACACCTTC. This gives the protein CASSPQGTLFGYTF.

The chain recombines TRBV2 with TRBJ2-2; D remains ambiguous. This CDR3 contains 14 residues. The germline V gene encodes CDR1 SNHLY and CDR2 FYNNEI. V lost 5 bases, J lost 6 bases, and 13 bases lay in between. Here the CDR3 reads CASSPGPTSGELFF. The CDR3 DNA reads TGTGCCAGCAGTCCGGGCCCAACCTCCGGGGAGCTGTTTTTT.

The genes are TRBV2 and TRBJ2-3; tentative D call: TRBD1 (6 bases). Germline-derived CDR1 and CDR2 are SNHLY and FYNNEI. The germline V and J ends were trimmed by 4 bases and 2 bases, with 13 bases remaining between them. CDR3 size: 15 residues. CDR3 residues: CASSAKGHNTDTQYF. Here the CDR3 DNA reads TGTGCCAGCAGTGCTAAGGGACACAACACAGATACGCAGTATTTT.

This clone occurred once. The V and J genes are TRBV7-6 and TRBJ2-3, with 9 bases lining up with TRBD1. The length of the CDR3 is 15 residues. The J segment lost 2 bases and the V segment lost 5 bases, leaving 5 bases of the junction unmatched. CDR1 is SGHVS and CDR2 is FNYEAQ in the germline V gene. The CDR3 sequence is CASSPGTGSTDTQYF. In DNA form, the CDR3 reads TGTGCCAGCAGCCCTGGGACAGGGTCCACAGATACGCAGTATTTT.

Worth noting for this clone: Other DNA sequences within the sample encode an identical CDR3. The chain links TRBV5-6 to TRBJ1-4; D is undetermined. CDR3 length: 14 residues. V was clipped by 0 bases and J by 6 bases, with 9 bases between them. The germline V gene has CDR1 SGHDT and CDR2 YYEEEE. This chain's CDR3 is CASSLGGRYEKLFF. CDR3 nucleotide sequence: TGTGCCAGCAGCTTGGGTGGGAGATATGAAAAACTGTTTTTT.

In this sample, this clone turned up a few times. The DNA for the CDR3 is TGTGCCATCAGCGTGGACACGCCTGACTACGAGCAGTACTTC. Its translation is CAISVDTPDYEQYF. The chain couples TRBV10-3 to TRBJ2-7, with D possibly matching TRBD1 (5 bases). This CDR3 is 14 amino acids long. CDR1 ENHRY and CDR2 SYGVKD come from the germline V gene. The ends were cut back, 6 bases at V and 3 bases at J, with 15 bases in the middle.

V and J are TRBV6-1 and TRBJ2-2; 7 nucleotides agree with TRBD1. CDR1 MNHNS and CDR2 SASEGT come from the germline V gene. J gave up 2 bases and V 11 bases, and 8 bases lay outside the gene matches. The CDR3 sequence is 14 residues long. The DNA of the CDR3 is TGTGCCCACCAGGGACAGCTTAACACCGGGGAGCTGTTTTTT. Translation: CAHQGQLNTGELFF.

The J gene is TRBJ1-5, the V gene TRBV5-1; D perhaps matches TRBD1 (6 bases). The length of the CDR3 is 15 residues. The germline V gene encodes CDR1 SGHRS and CDR2 YFSETQ. V lost 4 bases, J lost 7 bases, and 18 bases lay in between. Here the CDR3 reads CASSPGGGQGQPQHF. The DNA of the CDR3 is TGCGCCAGCAGCCCCGGTGGGGGGCAAGGCCAGCCCCAGCATTTT.

Of note for this clone: A much larger clone differs by one base, so this may be a read error. The rearrangement uses TRBV28 and TRBJ2-3, with D possibly being TRBD1 or TRBD2 (5 bases each). The CDR3 has 16 residues. Germline-derived CDR1 and CDR2 are MDHEN and SYDVKM. CDR3 sequence (DNA): TGTGCCAGCTTAGGGACCCTGGCCTCTAGCACAGATATGCAGTATTTT. Its protein product is CASLGTLASSTDMQYF.

This clone has more than one count but fewer than ten. For the CDR3, the DNA is TGCAGCGTTGGACCGACAACAGGTTCACCTGAGCAGTTCTTC. Protein product: CSVGPTTGSPEQFF. This chain connects TRBV29-1 to TRBJ2-1; D is perhaps TRBD1 (5 bases). Trimming took 4 bases from V and 9 from J, leaving 19 bases between them. Germline-derived CDR1 and CDR2 are SQVTM and ANQGSEA. The CDR3 loop spans 14 amino acids.

This CDR3 is CASSLQGNEQFF. CDR3 in DNA: TGTGCCAGCAGCTTACAGGGGAATGAGCAGTTCTTC. This chain links TRBV11-3 with TRBJ2-1, with D possibly TRBD1 on 6 matching bases. V shed 2 bases and J shed 7 bases, with 6 bases lying between them. This CDR3 is 12 amino acids long. Germline V gene sequence: CDR1 SGHNT, CDR2 YENEEA.

For this clone: The same CDR3 arises from other DNA sequences in this sample as well. The V call is TRBV7-6, the J call TRBJ2-5; D gene unclear. This CDR3 comprises 12 residues. The germline V gene encodes CDR1 SGHVS and CDR2 FNYEAQ. Trimming left V 7 bases short and J 1 base short, with 7 bases between. The CDR3 is CASKASQETQYF. The DNA for the CDR3 is TGTGCCAGCAAGGCGAGCCAAGAGACCCAGTACTTC.

In regard to this clone: Germline is not matched at one junction end, which may reflect a read error. The chain employs TRBV2 and TRBJ1-2; D is unclear. Germline V CDR1 and CDR2: SNHLY, FYNNEI. The length of the CDR3 is 13 residues. The chain's CDR3 is CASGEPANYGYTF. The DNA for the CDR3 is TGTGCCAGCGGTGAACCGGCTAACTATGGCTACACCTTC.

The gene calls are TRBV30 and TRBJ2-1, with TRBD2 identical over 9 bases. Germline lookup yields CDR1 GTSNPN and CDR2 SVGIG (reference sequence). The CDR3 spans 13 residues. Trimming at V came to 3 bases and at J to 13 bases, leaving 10 bases not matched to a gene. The CDR3 loop reads CAWSGTSSGLQFF. Here the CDR3 DNA reads TGTGCCTGGAGCGGGACTAGCTCAGGGTTACAGTTCTTC.

This rearrangement joins TRBV29-1 to TRBJ2-1; 7 bases map to TRBD1. Germline-derived CDR1 and CDR2 are SQVTM and ANQGSEA. There are 12 residues in the CDR3. The CDR3 reads CFVTGALNEQFF. For the CDR3, the DNA is TGCTTCGTTACAGGGGCTCTCAATGAGCAGTTCTTC.

The table lists this clone with a few counts. The chain joins TRBV5-1 to TRBJ1-4, with 9 bases lining up with TRBD1. The germline gives CDR1 SGHRS, CDR2 YFSETQ. Trimming removed 2 bases from V and 4 bases from J; junction bases left unmatched: 3. The CDR3 is 15 residues long. For the CDR3, the DNA is TGCGCCAGCAGCTTTGAGGGACAGGGTAATGAAAAACTGTTTTTT. Its translation: CASSFEGQGNEKLFF.